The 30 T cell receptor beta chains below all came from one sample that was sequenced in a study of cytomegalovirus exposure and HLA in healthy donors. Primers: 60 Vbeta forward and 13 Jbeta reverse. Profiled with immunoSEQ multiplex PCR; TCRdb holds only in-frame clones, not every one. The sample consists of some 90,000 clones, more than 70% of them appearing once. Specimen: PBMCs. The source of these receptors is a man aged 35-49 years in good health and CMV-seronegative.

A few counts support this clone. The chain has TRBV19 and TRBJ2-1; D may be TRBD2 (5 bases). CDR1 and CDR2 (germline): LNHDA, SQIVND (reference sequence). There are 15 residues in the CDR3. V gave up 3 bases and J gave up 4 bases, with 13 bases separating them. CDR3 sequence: CASSMGVERYNEQFF. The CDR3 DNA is TGTGCCAGTAGTATGGGAGTAGAGCGGTACAATGAGCAGTTCTTC.

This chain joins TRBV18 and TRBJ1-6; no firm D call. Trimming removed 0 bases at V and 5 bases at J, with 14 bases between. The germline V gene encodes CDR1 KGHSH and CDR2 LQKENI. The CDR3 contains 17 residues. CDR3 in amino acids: CASSPPFATKDNSPLHF. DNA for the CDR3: TGTGCCAGCTCACCACCTTTCGCGACAAAGGATAATTCACCCCTCCACTTT.

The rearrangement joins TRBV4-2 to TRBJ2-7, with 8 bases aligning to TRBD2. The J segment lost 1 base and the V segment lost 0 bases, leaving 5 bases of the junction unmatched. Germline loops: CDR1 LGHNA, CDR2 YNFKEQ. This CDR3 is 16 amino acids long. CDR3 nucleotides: TGTGCCAGCAGCCAAGATGCCGCTAGCGGGTCCTACGAGCAGTACTTC. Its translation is CASSQDAASGSYEQYF.

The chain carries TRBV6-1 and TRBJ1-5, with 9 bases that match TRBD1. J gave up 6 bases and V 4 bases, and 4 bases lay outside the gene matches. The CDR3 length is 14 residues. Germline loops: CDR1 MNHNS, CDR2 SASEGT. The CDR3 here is CASSGTGGSQPQHF. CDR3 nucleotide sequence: TGTGCCAGCAGTGGAACAGGGGGCTCTCAGCCCCAGCATTTT.

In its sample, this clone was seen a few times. The DNA for the CDR3 is TGTGCCAGCTCCCCTCGGGAGAGGAGCAATCAGCCCCAGCATTTT. Its translation is CASSPRERSNQPQHF. The chain has TRBV18 and TRBJ1-5, with D unresolved. V was shortened by 6 bases and J by 1 base, with 13 bases between the two germline ends. This CDR3 has 15 amino acids. In germline, CDR1 is KGHSH, CDR2 LQKENI. Looking up the rest from reference TRBV18 and TRBJ1-5 gives the full variable domain: NAGVMQNPRHLVRRRGQEARLRCSPMKGHSHVYWYRQLPEEGLKFMVYLQKENIIDESGMPKERFSAEFPKEGPSILRIQQVVRGDSAAYFCASSPRERSNQPQHFGDGTRLSIL.

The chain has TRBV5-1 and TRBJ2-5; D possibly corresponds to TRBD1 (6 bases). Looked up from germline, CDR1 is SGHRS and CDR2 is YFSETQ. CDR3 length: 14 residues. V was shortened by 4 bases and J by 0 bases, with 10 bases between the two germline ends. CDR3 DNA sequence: TGCGCCAGCAGCGGGGGCACAGACCAAGAGACCCAGTACTTC. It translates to CASSGGTDQETQYF. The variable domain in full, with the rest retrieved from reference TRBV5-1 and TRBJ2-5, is KAGVTQTPRYLIKTRGQQVTLSCSPISGHRSVSWYQQTPGQGLQFLFEYFSETQRNKGNFPGRFSGRQFSNSRSEMNVSTLELGDSALYLCASSGGTDQETQYFGPGTRLLVL.

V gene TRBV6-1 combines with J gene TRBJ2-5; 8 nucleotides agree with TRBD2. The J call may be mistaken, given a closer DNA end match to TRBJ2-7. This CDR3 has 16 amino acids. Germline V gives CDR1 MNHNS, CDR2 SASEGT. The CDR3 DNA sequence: TGTGCCAGCAGTGAGACTGGGACGCGGGGGGCCTACGAGCAGTACTTC. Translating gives CASSETGTRGAYEQYF.

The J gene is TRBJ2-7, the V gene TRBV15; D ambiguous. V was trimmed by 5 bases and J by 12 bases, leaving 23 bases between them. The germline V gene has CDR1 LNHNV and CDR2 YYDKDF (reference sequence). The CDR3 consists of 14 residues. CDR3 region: CATSLRSDPPIPYF. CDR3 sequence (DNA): TGTGCCACCAGCTTACGCAGCGATCCGCCGATCCCGTACTTC. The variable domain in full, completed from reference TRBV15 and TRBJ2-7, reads DAMVIQNPRYQVTQFGKPVTLSCSQTLNHNVMYWYQQKSSQAPKLLFHYYDKDFNNEADTPDNFQSRRPNTSFCFLDIRSPGLGDTAMYLCATSLRSDPPIPYFGPGTRLTVT.

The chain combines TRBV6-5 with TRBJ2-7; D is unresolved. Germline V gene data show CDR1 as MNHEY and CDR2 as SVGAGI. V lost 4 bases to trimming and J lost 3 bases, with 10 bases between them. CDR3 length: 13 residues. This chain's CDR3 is CASSLTANYEQYF. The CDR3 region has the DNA TGTGCCAGCAGTTTAACAGCTAACTACGAGCAGTACTTC.

CDR3 sequence (DNA): TGTGCCAGCAGCTTGCCCCTCAGACAGCAAGAGACCCAGTACTTC. This encodes CASSLPLRQQETQYF. V usage is TRBV11-2 and J usage is TRBJ2-5; tentative D call: TRBD1 (5 bases). CDR3 length: 15 amino acids. CDR1 and CDR2 (germline): SGHAT, FQNNGV. Trimming pared 3 bases from V and 2 bases from J, leaving 13 bases between.

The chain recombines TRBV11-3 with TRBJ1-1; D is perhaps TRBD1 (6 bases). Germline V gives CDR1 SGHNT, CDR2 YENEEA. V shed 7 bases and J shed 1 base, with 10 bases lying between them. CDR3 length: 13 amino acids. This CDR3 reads CASTDSTNTEAFF. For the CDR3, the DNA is TGTGCCAGCACGGACAGCACGAACACTGAAGCTTTCTTT.

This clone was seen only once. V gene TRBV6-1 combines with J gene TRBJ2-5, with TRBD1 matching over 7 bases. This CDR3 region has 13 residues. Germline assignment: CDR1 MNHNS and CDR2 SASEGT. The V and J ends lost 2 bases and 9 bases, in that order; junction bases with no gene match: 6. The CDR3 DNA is TGTGCCAGCAGTGAAAAACAGGGGTGGGCCCAGTACTTC. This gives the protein CASSEKQGWAQYF.

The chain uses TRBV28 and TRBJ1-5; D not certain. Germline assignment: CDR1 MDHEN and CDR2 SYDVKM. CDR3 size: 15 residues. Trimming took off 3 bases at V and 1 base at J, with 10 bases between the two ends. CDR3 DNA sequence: TGTGCCAGCAGTTTGGCGGACTTCAGCAATCAGCCCCAGCATTTT. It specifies CASSLADFSNQPQHF. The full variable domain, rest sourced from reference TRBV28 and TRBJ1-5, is DVKVTQSSRYLVKRTGEKVFLECVQDMDHENMFWYRQDPGLGLRLIYFSYDVKMKEKGDIPEGYSVSREKKERFSLILESASTNQTSMYLCASSLADFSNQPQHFGDGTRLSIL.

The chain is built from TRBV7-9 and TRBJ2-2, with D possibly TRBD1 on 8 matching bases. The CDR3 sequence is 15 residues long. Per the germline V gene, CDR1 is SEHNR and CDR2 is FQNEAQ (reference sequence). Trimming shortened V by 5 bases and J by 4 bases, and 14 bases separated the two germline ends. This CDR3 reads CASSPQGGFTGELFF. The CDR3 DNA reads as TGTGCCAGCAGCCCACAGGGGGGGTTCACCGGGGAGCTGTTTTTT.

CDR3: CSVDLARNTDTQYF. The CDR3 bases are TGCAGCGTTGATTTGGCCAGGAACACAGATACGCAGTATTTT. The chain has TRBV29-1 and TRBJ2-3; D is undetermined. The CDR3 totals 14 residues. Germline assignment: CDR1 SQVTM and CDR2 ANQGSEA. V was trimmed by 3 bases and J by 2 bases, leaving 12 bases between them.

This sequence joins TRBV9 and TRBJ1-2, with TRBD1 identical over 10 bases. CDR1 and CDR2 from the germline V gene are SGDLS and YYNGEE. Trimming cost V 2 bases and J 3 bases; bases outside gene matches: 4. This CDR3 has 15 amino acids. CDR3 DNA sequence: TGTGCCAGCAGCGTGACAGGGGGCTATGACTATGGCTACACCTTC. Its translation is CASSVTGGYDYGYTF. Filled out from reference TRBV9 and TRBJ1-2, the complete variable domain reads DSGVTQTPKHLITATGQRVTLRCSPRSGDLSVYWYQQSLDQGLQFLIQYYNGEERAKGNILERFSAQQFPDLHSELNLSSLELGDSALYFCASSVTGGYDYGYTFGSGTRLTVV.

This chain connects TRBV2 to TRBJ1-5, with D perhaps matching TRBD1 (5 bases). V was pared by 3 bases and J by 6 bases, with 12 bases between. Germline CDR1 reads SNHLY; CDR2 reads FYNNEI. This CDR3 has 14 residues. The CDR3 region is CASSEWGEGQPQHF. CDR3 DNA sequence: TGTGCCAGCAGTGAGTGGGGGGAGGGTCAGCCCCAGCATTTT.

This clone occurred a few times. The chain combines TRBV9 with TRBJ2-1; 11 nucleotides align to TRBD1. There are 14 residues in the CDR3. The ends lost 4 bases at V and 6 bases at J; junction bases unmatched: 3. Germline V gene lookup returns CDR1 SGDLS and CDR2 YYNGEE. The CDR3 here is CASSIGTGGNEQFF. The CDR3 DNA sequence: TGTGCCAGCAGCATCGGGACAGGGGGCAATGAGCAGTTCTTC.

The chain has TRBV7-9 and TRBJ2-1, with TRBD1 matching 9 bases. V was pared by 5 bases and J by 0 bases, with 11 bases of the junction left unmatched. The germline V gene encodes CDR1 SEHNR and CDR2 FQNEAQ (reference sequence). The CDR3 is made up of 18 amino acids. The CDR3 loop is CASSQGQGWRISYNEQFF. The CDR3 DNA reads TGTGCCAGCAGCCAAGGACAGGGGTGGAGAATCTCCTACAATGAGCAGTTCTTC.

Here the CDR3 reads CASSLPNSPLHF. The CDR3 DNA reads as TGTGCCAGCAGCCTACCTAATTCACCCCTCCACTTT. The J gene is TRBJ1-6, the V gene TRBV5-6; D is ambiguous. CDR3 size: 12 residues. Per the germline V gene, CDR1 is SGHDT and CDR2 is YYEEEE. Trimming cost V 4 bases and J 6 bases, with 5 bases left between them.

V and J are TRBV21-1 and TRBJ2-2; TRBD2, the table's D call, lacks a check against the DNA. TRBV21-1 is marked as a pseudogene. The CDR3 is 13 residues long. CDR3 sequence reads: CAAAGDETGELFF. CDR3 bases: TGTGCCGCGGCGGGGGATGAGACCGGGGAGCTGTTTTTT.

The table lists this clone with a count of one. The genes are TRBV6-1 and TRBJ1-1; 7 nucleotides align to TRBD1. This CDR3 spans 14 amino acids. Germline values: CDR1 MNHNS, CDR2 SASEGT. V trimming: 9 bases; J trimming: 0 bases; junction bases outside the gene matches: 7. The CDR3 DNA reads TGTGCCAGTATAGCGACAGGGATGAACACTGAAGCTTTCTTT. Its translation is CASIATGMNTEAFF.

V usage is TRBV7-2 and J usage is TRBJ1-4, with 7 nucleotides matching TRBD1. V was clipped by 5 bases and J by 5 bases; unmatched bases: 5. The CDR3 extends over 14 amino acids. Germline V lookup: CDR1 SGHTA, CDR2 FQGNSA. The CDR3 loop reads CASSPDRANEKLFF. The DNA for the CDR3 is TGTGCCAGCAGCCCCGACAGGGCAAATGAAAAACTGTTTTTT. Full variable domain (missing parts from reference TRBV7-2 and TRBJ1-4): GAGVSQSPSNKVTEKGKDVELRCDPISGHTALYWYRQSLGQGLEFLIYFQGNSAPDKSGLPSDRFSAERTGGSVSTLTIQRTQQEDSAVYLCASSPDRANEKLFFGSGTQLSVL.

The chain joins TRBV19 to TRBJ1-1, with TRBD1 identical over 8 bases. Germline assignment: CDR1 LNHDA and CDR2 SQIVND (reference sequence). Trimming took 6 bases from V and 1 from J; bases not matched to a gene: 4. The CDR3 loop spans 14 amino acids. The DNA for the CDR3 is TGTGCCAGTAGGGACAGGGCCCCGAACACTGAAGCTTTCTTT. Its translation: CASRDRAPNTEAFF.

CDR3 residues: CASTPYILPDAGSPLHF. CDR3 DNA sequence: TGTGCCAGCACCCCATACATTTTACCCGACGCAGGTTCACCCCTCCACTTT. This chain connects TRBV5-8 to TRBJ1-6, with no clear D. V was trimmed by 6 bases and J by 9 bases, leaving 25 bases between them. The CDR3 covers 17 residues. The V gene's germline CDR1 is SGHTS and CDR2 YDEGEE.

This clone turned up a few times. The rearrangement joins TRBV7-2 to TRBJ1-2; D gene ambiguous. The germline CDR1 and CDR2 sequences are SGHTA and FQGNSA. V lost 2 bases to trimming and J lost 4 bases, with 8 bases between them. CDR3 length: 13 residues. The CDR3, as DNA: TGTGCCAGCAGCTTATCTGGGAGCTATGGCTACACCTTC. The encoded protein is CASSLSGSYGYTF.

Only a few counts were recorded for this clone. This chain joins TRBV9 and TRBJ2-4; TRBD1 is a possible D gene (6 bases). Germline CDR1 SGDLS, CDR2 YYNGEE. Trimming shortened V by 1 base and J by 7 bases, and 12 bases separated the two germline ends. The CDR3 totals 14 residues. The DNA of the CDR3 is TGTGCCAGCAGCGTAAACCCAGGGGTCAACATTCAGTACTTC. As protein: CASSVNPGVNIQYF.

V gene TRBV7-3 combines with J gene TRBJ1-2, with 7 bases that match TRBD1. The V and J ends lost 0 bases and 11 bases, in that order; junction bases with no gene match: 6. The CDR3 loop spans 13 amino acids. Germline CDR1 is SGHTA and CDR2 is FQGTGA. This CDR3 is CASSLTLGQPYTF. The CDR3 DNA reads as TGTGCCAGCAGCTTAACGTTGGGACAGCCTTACACCTTC. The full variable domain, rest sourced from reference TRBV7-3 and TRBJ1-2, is GAGVSQTPSNKVTEKGKYVELRCDPISGHTALYWYRQSLGQGPEFLIYFQGTGAADDSGLPNDRFFAVRPEGSVSTLKIQRTERGDSAVYLCASSLTLGQPYTFGSGTRLTVV.

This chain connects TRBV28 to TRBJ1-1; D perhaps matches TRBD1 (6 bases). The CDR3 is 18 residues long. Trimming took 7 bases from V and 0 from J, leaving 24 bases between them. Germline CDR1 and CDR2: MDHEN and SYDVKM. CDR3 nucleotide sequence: TGTGCCAGCACTCCCCCGTTAACGGGGGGCCCCCTGAACACTGAAGCTTTCTTT. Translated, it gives CASTPPLTGGPLNTEAFF.

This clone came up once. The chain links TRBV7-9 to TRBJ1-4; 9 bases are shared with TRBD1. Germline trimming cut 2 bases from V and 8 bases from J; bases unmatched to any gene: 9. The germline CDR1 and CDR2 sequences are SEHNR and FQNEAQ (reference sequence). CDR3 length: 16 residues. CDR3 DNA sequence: TGTGCCAGCAGCTTAATTAGCGGGACAGGGCAAGAAAAACTGTTTTTT. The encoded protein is CASSLISGTGQEKLFF.